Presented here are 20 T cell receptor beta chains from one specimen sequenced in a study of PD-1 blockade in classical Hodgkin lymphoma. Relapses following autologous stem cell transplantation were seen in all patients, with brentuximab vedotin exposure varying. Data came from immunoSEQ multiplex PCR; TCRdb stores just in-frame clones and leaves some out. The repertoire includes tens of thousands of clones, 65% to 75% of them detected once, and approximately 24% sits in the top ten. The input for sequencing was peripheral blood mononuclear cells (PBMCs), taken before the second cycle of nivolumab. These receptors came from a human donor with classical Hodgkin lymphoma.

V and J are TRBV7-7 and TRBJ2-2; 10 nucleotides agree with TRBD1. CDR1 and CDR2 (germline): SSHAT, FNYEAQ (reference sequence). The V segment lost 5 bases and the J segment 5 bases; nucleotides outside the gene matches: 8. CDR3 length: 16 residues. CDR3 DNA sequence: TGTGCCAGCAGCGAGACGACAGGGGGCCGGACCGGGGAGCTGTTTTTT. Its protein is CASSETTGGRTGELFF.

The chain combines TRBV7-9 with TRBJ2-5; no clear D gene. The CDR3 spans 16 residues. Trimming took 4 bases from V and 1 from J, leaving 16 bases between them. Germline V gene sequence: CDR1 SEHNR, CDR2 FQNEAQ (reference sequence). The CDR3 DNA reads TGTGCCAGCAGCTCCCTCCCCGGTGGCAGCCAAGAGACCCAGTACTTC. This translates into CASSSLPGGSQETQYF. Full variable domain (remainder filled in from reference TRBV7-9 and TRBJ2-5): DTGVSQNPRHKITKRGQNVTFRCDPISEHNRLYWYRQTLGQGPEFLTYFQNEAQLEKSRLLSDRFSAERPKGSFSTLEIQRTEQGDSAMYLCASSSLPGGSQETQYFGPGTRLLVL.

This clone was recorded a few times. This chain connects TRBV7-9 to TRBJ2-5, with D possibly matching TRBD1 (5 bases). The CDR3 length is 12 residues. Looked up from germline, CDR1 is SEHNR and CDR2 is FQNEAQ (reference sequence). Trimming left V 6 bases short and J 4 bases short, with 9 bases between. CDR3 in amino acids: CASRGPLETQYF. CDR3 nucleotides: TGTGCCAGCAGGGGGCCTTTAGAGACCCAGTACTTC.

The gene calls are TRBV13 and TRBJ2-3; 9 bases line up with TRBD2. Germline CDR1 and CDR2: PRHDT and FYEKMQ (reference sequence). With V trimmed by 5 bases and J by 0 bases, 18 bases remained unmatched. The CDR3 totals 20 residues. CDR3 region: CASSPTHLGSGGQSTDTQYF. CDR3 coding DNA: TGTGCCAGCAGCCCCACTCACCTGGGGAGCGGGGGGCAAAGCACAGATACGCAGTATTTT.

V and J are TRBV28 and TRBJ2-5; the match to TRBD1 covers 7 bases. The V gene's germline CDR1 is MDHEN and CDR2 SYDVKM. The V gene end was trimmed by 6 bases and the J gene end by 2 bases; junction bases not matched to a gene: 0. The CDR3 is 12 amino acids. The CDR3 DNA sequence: TGTGCCAGCAGACAGGGGCAAGAGACCCAGTACTTC. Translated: CASRQGQETQYF.

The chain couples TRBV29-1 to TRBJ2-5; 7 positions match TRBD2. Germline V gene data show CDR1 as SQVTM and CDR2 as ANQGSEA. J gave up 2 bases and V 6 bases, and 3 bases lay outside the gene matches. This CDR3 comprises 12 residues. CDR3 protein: CSVASGQETQYF. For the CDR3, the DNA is TGCAGCGTGGCTAGCGGACAAGAGACCCAGTACTTC.

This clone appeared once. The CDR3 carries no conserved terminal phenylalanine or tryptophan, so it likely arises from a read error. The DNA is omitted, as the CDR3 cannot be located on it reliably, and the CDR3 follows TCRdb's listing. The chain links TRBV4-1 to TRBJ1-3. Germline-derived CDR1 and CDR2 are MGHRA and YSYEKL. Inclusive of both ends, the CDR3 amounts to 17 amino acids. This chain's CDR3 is CASSQDFRGAEWSRNSL.

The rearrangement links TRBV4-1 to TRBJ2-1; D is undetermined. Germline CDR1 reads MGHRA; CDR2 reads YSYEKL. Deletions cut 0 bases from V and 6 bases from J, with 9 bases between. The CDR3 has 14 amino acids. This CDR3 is CASSQDTGSNEQFF. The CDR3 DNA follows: TGCGCCAGCAGCCAAGATACGGGTAGCAATGAGCAGTTCTTC.

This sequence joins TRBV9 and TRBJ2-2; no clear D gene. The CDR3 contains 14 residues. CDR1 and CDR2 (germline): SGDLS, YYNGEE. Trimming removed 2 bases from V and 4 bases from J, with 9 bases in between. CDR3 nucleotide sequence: TGTGCCAGCAGCGTTAGGAGCCCCACCGGGGAGCTGTTTTTT. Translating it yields CASSVRSPTGELFF. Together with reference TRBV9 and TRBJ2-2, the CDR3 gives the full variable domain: DSGVTQTPKHLITATGQRVTLRCSPRSGDLSVYWYQQSLDQGLQFLIQYYNGEERAKGNILERFSAQQFPDLHSELNLSSLELGDSALYFCASSVRSPTGELFFGEGSRLTVL.

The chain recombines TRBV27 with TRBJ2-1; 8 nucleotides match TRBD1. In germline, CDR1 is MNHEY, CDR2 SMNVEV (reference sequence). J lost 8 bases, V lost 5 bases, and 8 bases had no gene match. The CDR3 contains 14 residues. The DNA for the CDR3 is TGTGCCAGCAGTATCGGACAGGGTAGTGATGAGCAGTTCTTC. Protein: CASSIGQGSDEQFF.

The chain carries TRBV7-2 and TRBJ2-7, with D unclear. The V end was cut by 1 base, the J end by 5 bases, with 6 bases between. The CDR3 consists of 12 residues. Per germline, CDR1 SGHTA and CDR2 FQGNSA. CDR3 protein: CASSLVGNEQYF. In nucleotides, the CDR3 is TGTGCCAGCAGCTTAGTGGGGAACGAGCAGTACTTC.

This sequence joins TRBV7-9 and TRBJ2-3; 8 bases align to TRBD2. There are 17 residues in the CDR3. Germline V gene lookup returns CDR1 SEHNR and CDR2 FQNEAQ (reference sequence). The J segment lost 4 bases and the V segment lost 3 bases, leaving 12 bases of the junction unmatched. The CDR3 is CASSFLGGAGVADTQYF. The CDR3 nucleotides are TGTGCCAGCAGCTTTTTAGGGGGAGCGGGAGTAGCAGATACGCAGTATTTT.

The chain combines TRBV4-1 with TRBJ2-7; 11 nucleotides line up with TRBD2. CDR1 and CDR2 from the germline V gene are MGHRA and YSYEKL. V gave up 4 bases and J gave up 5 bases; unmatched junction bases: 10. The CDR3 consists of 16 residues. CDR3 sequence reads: CASSPRGSGRADEQYF. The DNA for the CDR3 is TGCGCCAGCAGCCCCCGGGGTAGCGGGAGGGCGGACGAGCAGTACTTC.

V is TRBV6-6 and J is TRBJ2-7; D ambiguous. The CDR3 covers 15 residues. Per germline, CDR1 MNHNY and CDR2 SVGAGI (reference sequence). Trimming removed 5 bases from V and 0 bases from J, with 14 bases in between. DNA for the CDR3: TGTGCCAGCAGTAAGGGCCCTTCTGGCTCCTACGAGCAGTACGTC. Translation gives CASSKGPSGSYEQYV.

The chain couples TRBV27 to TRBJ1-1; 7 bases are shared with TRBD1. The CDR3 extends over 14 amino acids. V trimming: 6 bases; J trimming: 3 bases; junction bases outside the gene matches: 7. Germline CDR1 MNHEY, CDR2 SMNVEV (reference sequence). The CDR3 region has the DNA TGTGCCAGCAGATTCAGGGGGGTCTACACTGAAGCTTTCTTT. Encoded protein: CASRFRGVYTEAFF.

CDR3 coding DNA: TGTGCCAGCAGTGAAGAGGCAGGGCGAAATTCACCCCTCCACTTT. Translated, it gives CASSEEAGRNSPLHF. This chain joins TRBV6-1 and TRBJ1-6, with D perhaps TRBD1 (5 bases). V lost 1 base to trimming and J lost 7 bases, with 11 bases between them. Germline assignment: CDR1 MNHNS and CDR2 SASEGT. The CDR3 totals 15 residues.

The DNA of the CDR3 is TGCGCCAGCAGCCCCCTTAGGGGTTATAATGAAAAACTGTTTTTT. It specifies CASSPLRGYNEKLFF. The chain recombines TRBV5-1 with TRBJ1-4; a possible D gene is TRBD1 (5 bases). The germline V and J ends were trimmed by 4 bases and 4 bases, with 14 bases remaining between them. Germline V CDR1 and CDR2: SGHRS, YFSETQ. CDR3 length: 15 amino acids.

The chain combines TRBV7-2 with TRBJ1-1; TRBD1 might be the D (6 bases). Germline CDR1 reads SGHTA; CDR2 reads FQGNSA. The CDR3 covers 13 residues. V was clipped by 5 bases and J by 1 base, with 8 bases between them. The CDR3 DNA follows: TGTGCCAGCAGCCTGGGGGCGAACACTGAAGCTTTCTTT. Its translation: CASSLGANTEAFF.

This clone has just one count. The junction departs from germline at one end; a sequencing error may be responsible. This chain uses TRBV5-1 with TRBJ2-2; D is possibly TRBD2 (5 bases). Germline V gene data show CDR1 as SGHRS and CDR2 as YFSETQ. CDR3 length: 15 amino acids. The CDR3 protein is CASTSIDTNTGEPFF. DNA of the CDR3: TGCGCCAGCACCTCCATTGACACCAACACCGGGGAGCCGTTTTTT.

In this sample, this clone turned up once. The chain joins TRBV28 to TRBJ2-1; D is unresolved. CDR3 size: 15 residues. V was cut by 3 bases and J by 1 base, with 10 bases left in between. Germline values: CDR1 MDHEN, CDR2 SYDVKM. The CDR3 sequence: CASSFPVTSYNEQFF. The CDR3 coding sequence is TGTGCCAGCAGTTTCCCGGTCACTTCCTACAATGAGCAGTTCTTC.